What follows are 6 T cell receptor beta chains derived from one specimen sequenced in a study of shared clonotypes between healthy human individuals. The table came from immunoSEQ multiplex PCR; TCRdb's copy has only in-frame clones and leaves some out. The sample carries approximately 2,000,000 clones, 93% recorded once. It was CD45RO-negative cells, positively selected for CCR7, that made up naive CD8 cells, with terminally differentiated effector memory CD45RA+ cells excluded. The material sequenced was naive CD8+ T cells from PBMCs. The origin of the receptors is a man younger than 35 in good health. Some clones in this sample may be carry-over from other donors' samples.

The chain has TRBV29-1 and TRBJ2-7, with 8 bases that match TRBD1. The CDR3 covers 13 residues. Germline V lookup: CDR1 SQVTM, CDR2 ANQGSEA. The V and J ends lost 5 bases and 3 bases, in that order; junction bases with no gene match: 6. This CDR3 reads CSVQDRVRYEQYF. The CDR3 bases are TGCAGCGTTCAGGACAGGGTTCGCTACGAGCAGTACTTC.

The J gene is TRBJ2-7, the V gene TRBV7-7; either TRBD1 or TRBD2 may supply D (6 bases each). The V gene lost 1 base and the J gene lost 5 bases, with 9 bases spanning the gap. The CDR3 loop spans 13 amino acids. Looked up from germline, CDR1 is SSHAT and CDR2 is FNYEAQ (reference sequence). As DNA, the CDR3 is TGTGCCAGCAGCTTAGTGGGGGGCGACGAGCAGTACTTC. The encoded protein is CASSLVGGDEQYF. The full variable domain, with the rest looked up from reference TRBV7-7 and TRBJ2-7, is GAGVSQSPRYKVTKRGQDVTLRCDPISSHATLYWYQQALGQGPEFLTYFNYEAQPDKSGLPSDRFSAERPEGSISTLTIQRTEQRDSAMYRCASSLVGGDEQYFGPGTRLTVT.

This clone was seen a few times. The gene calls are TRBV19 and TRBJ2-2, with a weak D call TRBD1 (5 bases). Trimming took off 10 bases at V and 3 bases at J, with 15 bases between the two ends. Germline loops: CDR1 LNHDA, CDR2 SQIVND (reference sequence). This CDR3 region has 14 residues. The CDR3 nucleotides are TGTGCCACCACGGGCAGGGTGTACACCGGGGAGCTGTTTTTT. Protein sequence: CATTGRVYTGELFF. The full variable domain, in which reference TRBV19 and TRBJ2-2 provide the parts outside the CDR3, is DGGITQSPKYLFRKEGQNVTLSCEQNLNHDAMYWYRQDPGQGLRLIYYSQIVNDFQKGDIAEGYSVSREKKESFPLTVTSAQKNPTAFYLCATTGRVYTGELFFGEGSRLTVL.

In its sample, this clone was seen once. J is TRBJ2-2 and V is TRBV4-1; no definite D call. Looked up from germline, CDR1 is MGHRA and CDR2 is YSYEKL. CDR3 length equals 13 residues. V was pared by 0 bases and J by 6 bases, with 5 bases between. The chain's CDR3 is CASSQDNPGELFF. The CDR3 DNA follows: TGCGCCAGCAGCCAAGATAACCCCGGGGAGCTGTTTTTT.

The chain recombines TRBV10-3 with TRBJ2-7; 7 bases fit TRBD1. J gave up 1 base and V 3 bases, and 6 bases lay outside the gene matches. The CDR3 is made up of 15 amino acids. The germline gives CDR1 ENHRY, CDR2 SYGVKD. The CDR3 DNA sequence: TGTGCCATCAGTGAATCCAACAGGGGATCCTACGAGCAGTACTTC. Protein sequence: CAISESNRGSYEQYF.

This chain connects TRBV11-2 to TRBJ1-1; D perhaps matches TRBD1 (5 bases). Germline lookup yields CDR1 SGHAT and CDR2 FQNNGV. V shed 5 bases and J shed 4 bases, with 17 bases lying between them. This CDR3 has 15 residues. The CDR3 DNA sequence: TGTGCCAGCAGCCTAGTGGGACCAAGGGGCACTGAAGCTTTCTTT. Its translation is CASSLVGPRGTEAFF.